Each of the 2 T cell receptor beta chains below was sequenced from the same sample in a study of long-term antiretroviral therapy in people with HIV. Researchers ran immunoSEQ v3.0 at survey level. Assay: immunoSEQ multiplex PCR; the TCRdb copy retains only in-frame clones and omits some. The profile shows 30,000 to 40,000 clones, approximately 74% of them singletons. Sequencing was performed on unsorted PBMCs, taken 3 years after starting antiretroviral therapy. The source is a man aged 50-60 years with HIV.

This clone was picked up a small number of times. The chain is built from TRBV5-6 and TRBJ2-7; D call uncertain. V was clipped by 2 bases and J by 0 bases, with 9 bases between them. The germline gives CDR1 SGHDT, CDR2 YYEEEE. This CDR3 is 14 amino acids long. The CDR3 reads CASSFRQASYEQYF. Here the CDR3 DNA reads TGTGCCAGCAGCTTTCGTCAGGCCTCCTACGAGCAGTACTTC.

In its sample, this clone was seen once. The chain combines TRBV15 with TRBJ2-7; TRBD2 aligns across 8 bases. Looked up from germline, CDR1 is LNHNV and CDR2 is YYDKDF (reference sequence). The CDR3 runs to 15 residues. The trim removed 1 base at V and 5 bases at J, leaving 7 bases unmatched. The CDR3 is CATSRGGLEVHEQYF. DNA of the CDR3: TGTGCCACCAGCAGAGGGGGACTAGAAGTCCACGAGCAGTACTTC.